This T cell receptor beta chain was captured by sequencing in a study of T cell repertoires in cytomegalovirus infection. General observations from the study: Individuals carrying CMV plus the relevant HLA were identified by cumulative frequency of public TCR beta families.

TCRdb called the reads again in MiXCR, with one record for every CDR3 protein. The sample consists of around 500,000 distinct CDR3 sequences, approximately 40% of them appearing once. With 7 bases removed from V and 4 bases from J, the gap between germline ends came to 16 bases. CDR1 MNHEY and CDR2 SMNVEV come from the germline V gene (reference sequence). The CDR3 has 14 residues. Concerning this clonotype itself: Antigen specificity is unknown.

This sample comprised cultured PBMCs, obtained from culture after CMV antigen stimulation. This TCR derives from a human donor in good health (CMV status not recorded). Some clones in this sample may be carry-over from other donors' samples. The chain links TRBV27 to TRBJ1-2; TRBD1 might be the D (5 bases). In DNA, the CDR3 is TGTGCCAGCACCTCGAAGGAGGGGATCTATGGCTACACCTTC. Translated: CASTSKEGIYGYTF.